This is a list of T cell receptor beta chains from one sample in a study of OX40 agonist ivuxolimab in advanced cancers. Sequenced by immunoSEQ multiplex PCR; TCRdb stores in-frame clones only, minus some. The data hold tens of thousands of clones, with roughly 85% observed a single time. The sequenced sample was CD4+ or CD8+ T cells sorted from blood, obtained in a trial of the OX40 agonist ivuxolimab. The receptors come from an adult with an advanced solid tumor such as melanoma, head and neck, liver or kidney cancer. Both conserved end residues are part of each CDR3. The D gene is left open where the match is weak. The size entry is marked missing in some rows and otherwise reads once, few, many or a size class.

cdr3_aa: CASSLSSGTGQETQYF; cdr3_nt: TGTGCCAGCAGCTTATCGTCCGGGACAGGCCAAGAGACCCAGTACTTC; clone_size: NA; v_call: TRBV7-3; d_call: TRBD1; j_call: TRBJ2-5
cdr3_aa: CASSFQRTGAVYF; cdr3_nt: TGTGCCAGCAGCTTCCAAAGAACAGGTGCGGTGTACTTC; clone_size: NA; v_call: TRBV7-8; d_call: NA; j_call: TRBJ2-7
cdr3_aa: CASSFLAGGTGELFF; cdr3_nt: TGTGCCAGCAGCTTCTTAGCGGGAGGGACCGGGGAGCTGTTTTTT; clone_size: NA; v_call: TRBV7-9; d_call: TRBD2; j_call: TRBJ2-2
cdr3_aa: CASSPGRGYGYTF; cdr3_nt: TGTGCCAGCAGCCCGGGCAGGGGCTATGGCTACACCTTC; clone_size: once; v_call: TRBV11-2; d_call: NA; j_call: TRBJ1-2
cdr3_aa: CASSLGPRQNTGELFF; cdr3_nt: TGCGCCAGCAGCTTGGGACCCCGACAGAACACCGGGGAGCTGTTTTTT; clone_size: NA; v_call: TRBV5-1; d_call: NA; j_call: TRBJ2-2
cdr3_aa: CASSPAANVLTF; cdr3_nt: TGTGCCAGCAGCCCCGCGGCCAACGTCCTGACTTTC; clone_size: NA; v_call: TRBV7-2; d_call: NA; j_call: TRBJ2-6
cdr3_aa: CAWSRGQGSFQHF; cdr3_nt: TGTGCCTGGAGTAGGGGACAGGGTAGCTTCCAGCATTTT; clone_size: NA; v_call: TRBV30; d_call: TRBD1; j_call: TRBJ1-5
cdr3_aa: CASSVGQDNEKLFF; cdr3_nt: TGTGCCAGCAGCGTAGGGCAGGATAATGAAAAACTGTTTTTT; clone_size: NA; v_call: TRBV9; d_call: NA; j_call: TRBJ1-4
cdr3_aa: CASKGGGHLTDTQYF; cdr3_nt: TGTGCCAGCAAGGGAGGCGGGCACTTAACAGATACGCAGTATTTT; clone_size: NA; v_call: TRBV7-8; d_call: NA; j_call: TRBJ2-3
cdr3_aa: CASSLSRNTEAFF; cdr3_nt: TGTGCCAGCAGTCTCTCGAGGAACACTGAAGCTTTCTTT; clone_size: NA; v_call: TRBV27; d_call: NA; j_call: TRBJ1-1
cdr3_aa: CASSPRVLENTEAFF; cdr3_nt: TGTGCCAGCAGCCCCCGGGTCCTCGAGAACACTGAAGCTTTCTTT; clone_size: NA; v_call: TRBV7-9; d_call: NA; j_call: TRBJ1-1
cdr3_aa: CASSSLAGVRYNEQFF; cdr3_nt: TGCGCCAGCAGCAGTCTAGCGGGAGTGAGGTACAATGAGCAGTTCTTC; clone_size: NA; v_call: TRBV5-1; d_call: TRBD2; j_call: TRBJ2-1
cdr3_aa: CASSPWTSGNYEQYF; cdr3_nt: TGTGCCAGCTCACCCTGGACTAGCGGAAACTACGAGCAGTACTTC; clone_size: NA; v_call: TRBV18; d_call: TRBD2; j_call: TRBJ2-7
cdr3_aa: CASSGQENEQFF; cdr3_nt: TGTGCCAGCAGCGGACAGGAGAATGAGCAGTTCTTC; clone_size: few; v_call: TRBV2; d_call: TRBD1; j_call: TRBJ2-1
cdr3_aa: CAIMGPSSGNTIYF; cdr3_nt: TGTGCCATCATGGGCCCGAGCTCTGGAAACACCATATATTTT; clone_size: NA; v_call: TRBV10-3; d_call: NA; j_call: TRBJ1-3
cdr3_aa: CASSPVATGSGEQYF; cdr3_nt: TGTGCCAGCAGCCCGGTGGCGACAGGGTCAGGCGAGCAGTACTTC; clone_size: NA; v_call: TRBV5-4; d_call: TRBD1; j_call: TRBJ2-7
cdr3_aa: CASSNSPSGRYEQYF; cdr3_nt: TGTGCCAGCAGCAATAGTCCTAGCGGGAGGTACGAGCAGTACTTC; clone_size: NA; v_call: TRBV7-2; d_call: TRBD2; j_call: TRBJ2-7
cdr3_aa: CASSQGQNYGYTF; cdr3_nt: TGTGCCAGCAGCCAGGGACAGAACTATGGCTACACCTTC; clone_size: NA; v_call: TRBV5-6; d_call: TRBD1; j_call: TRBJ1-2
cdr3_aa: CASSLYGIVLSSYNEQFF; cdr3_nt: TGTGCCAGCAGCCTCTACGGGATAGTTCTGAGCTCCTACAATGAGCAATTCTTC; clone_size: NA; v_call: TRBV5-6; d_call: NA; j_call: TRBJ2-1
cdr3_aa: CATSRDGGFSYEQYF; cdr3_nt: TGTGCCACCAGCAGAGATGGGGGGTTCTCCTACGAGCAGTACTTC; clone_size: NA; v_call: TRBV15; d_call: NA; j_call: TRBJ2-7
cdr3_aa: CASGIRESKNIQYF; cdr3_nt: TGTGCCAGTGGTATCAGGGAGAGCAAAAACATTCAGTACTTC; clone_size: NA; v_call: TRBV19; d_call: NA; j_call: TRBJ2-4
cdr3_aa: CASSPIRGTTEAFF; cdr3_nt: TGTGCCAGCTCACCAATTAGGGGGACCACTGAAGCTTTCTTT; clone_size: NA; v_call: TRBV18; d_call: NA; j_call: TRBJ1-1
cdr3_aa: CASSATEFYNSPLHF; cdr3_nt: TGTGCCAGCTCAGCGACAGAGTTTTATAATTCACCCCTCCACTTT; clone_size: NA; v_call: TRBV18; d_call: NA; j_call: TRBJ1-6
cdr3_aa: CASSLQGAGENIQYF; cdr3_nt: TGTGCCAGCAGCTTACAGGGGGCTGGGGAAAACATTCAGTACTTC; clone_size: NA; v_call: TRBV5-4; d_call: TRBD1; j_call: TRBJ2-4
cdr3_aa: CASSPSVSGANVLTF; cdr3_nt: TGTGCCAGCTCACCATCGGTATCGGGGGCCAACGTCCTGACTTTC; clone_size: NA; v_call: TRBV18; d_call: NA; j_call: TRBJ2-6
cdr3_aa: CASSFRRDQLTDTQYF; cdr3_nt: TGTGCCAGCAGCTTCCGGCGGGACCAGTTAACAGATACGCAGTATTTT; clone_size: NA; v_call: TRBV11-1; d_call: NA; j_call: TRBJ2-3
cdr3_aa: CASSEVYTEAFF; cdr3_nt: TGTGCCAGCAGTGAAGTTTACACTGAAGCTTTCTTT; clone_size: NA; v_call: TRBV6-5; d_call: NA; j_call: TRBJ1-1
cdr3_aa: CASTRGDYGYTF; cdr3_nt: TGTGCCAGCACCCGAGGGGACTATGGCTACACCTTC; clone_size: NA; v_call: TRBV5-4; d_call: NA; j_call: TRBJ1-2
cdr3_aa: CASRKQGADTQYF; cdr3_nt: TGTGCCAGCAGGAAACAGGGGGCAGATACGCAGTATTTT; clone_size: NA; v_call: TRBV6-1; d_call: TRBD1; j_call: TRBJ2-3
cdr3_aa: CASSFSGQAYNEQFF; cdr3_nt: TGTGCCAGCAGCTTTTCGGGACAGGCCTACAATGAGCAGTTCTTC; clone_size: NA; v_call: TRBV11-1; d_call: TRBD1; j_call: TRBJ2-1
cdr3_aa: CASSLAVDSSYNEQFF; cdr3_nt: TGCGCCAGCAGCTTGGCGGTGGACAGCTCCTACAATGAGCAGTTCTTC; clone_size: NA; v_call: TRBV5-1; d_call: NA; j_call: TRBJ2-1
cdr3_aa: CASIKANIQYF; cdr3_nt: TGTGCCAGCATTAAAGCAAACATTCAGTACTTC; clone_size: NA; v_call: TRBV27; d_call: NA; j_call: TRBJ2-4
cdr3_aa: CASSAQGWYNEQFF; cdr3_nt: TGTGCCAGCAGTGCTCAGGGTTGGTACAATGAGCAGTTCTTC; clone_size: NA; v_call: TRBV2; d_call: NA; j_call: TRBJ2-1
cdr3_aa: CASSNSYEQYF; cdr3_nt: TGTGCCAGCAGCAACTCCTACGAGCAGTACTTC; clone_size: NA; v_call: TRBV14; d_call: NA; j_call: TRBJ2-7
cdr3_aa: CASSLAPGQGSYEQYF; cdr3_nt: TGCGCCAGCAGCTTGGCTCCGGGACAGGGGTCCTACGAGCAGTACTTC; clone_size: once; v_call: TRBV5-1; d_call: TRBD1; j_call: TRBJ2-7
cdr3_aa: CASSLGTTVSSYEQYF; cdr3_nt: TGTGCCAGCAGCTTGGGTACGACAGTGAGCTCCTACGAGCAGTACTTC; clone_size: once; v_call: TRBV5-4; d_call: NA; j_call: TRBJ2-7
cdr3_aa: CAYDGRGTQQYF; cdr3_nt: TGTGCCTATGATGGCAGGGGTACGCAGCAGTACTTC; clone_size: NA; v_call: TRBV30; d_call: NA; j_call: TRBJ2-7
cdr3_aa: CASSRLAYTDTQYF; cdr3_nt: TGCGCCAGCAGCAGACTAGCATACACAGATACGCAGTATTTT; clone_size: NA; v_call: TRBV5-1; d_call: TRBD2; j_call: TRBJ2-3
cdr3_aa: CASSLDRGNGYTF; cdr3_nt: TGTGCCAGCAGCTTAGACAGGGGGAATGGCTACACCTTC; clone_size: NA; v_call: TRBV11-3; d_call: TRBD1; j_call: TRBJ1-2
cdr3_aa: CASSFSPNEKLFF; cdr3_nt: TGTGCCAGCAGCTTTTCCCCCAATGAAAAACTGTTTTTT; clone_size: NA; v_call: TRBV11-2; d_call: NA; j_call: TRBJ1-4
cdr3_aa: CASSLGRGDTEAFF; cdr3_nt: TGTGCCAGCAGTTTAGGGCGGGGGGACACTGAAGCTTTCTTT; clone_size: NA; v_call: TRBV28; d_call: NA; j_call: TRBJ1-1
cdr3_aa: CAIGQGVGQPQHF; cdr3_nt: TGTGCCATCGGACAGGGAGTCGGCCAGCCCCAGCATTTT; clone_size: NA; v_call: TRBV6-1; d_call: TRBD1; j_call: TRBJ1-5
cdr3_aa: CASSRLAGGINYEQYF; cdr3_nt: TGTGCCAGCAGCCGTTTAGCGGGAGGGATAAACTACGAGCAGTACTTC; clone_size: NA; v_call: TRBV9; d_call: TRBD2; j_call: TRBJ2-7
cdr3_aa: CASSFMSTDTQYF; cdr3_nt: TGTGCCAGCAGCTTTATGTCGACAGATACGCAGTATTTT; clone_size: NA; v_call: TRBV5-4; d_call: NA; j_call: TRBJ2-3
cdr3_aa: CASSLVGTGVTDTQYF; cdr3_nt: TGCGCCAGCAGCTTGGTTGGGACAGGGGTGACAGATACGCAGTATTTT; clone_size: NA; v_call: TRBV5-1; d_call: TRBD1; j_call: TRBJ2-3
cdr3_aa: CAWSKGTAGTQYF; cdr3_nt: TGTGCCTGGAGTAAGGGGACTGCCGGCACGCAGTATTTT; clone_size: NA; v_call: TRBV30; d_call: NA; j_call: TRBJ2-3
cdr3_aa: CASSYWTSGSGTQYF; cdr3_nt: TGTGCCAGCAGTTACTGGACTAGCGGGAGCGGTACGCAGTATTTT; clone_size: few; v_call: TRBV6-6; d_call: TRBD2; j_call: TRBJ2-3
cdr3_aa: CASSLSGTGGGNTIYF; cdr3_nt: TGTGCCAGCAGTTTATCCGGGACAGGGGGAGGAAACACCATATATTTT; clone_size: NA; v_call: TRBV6-5; d_call: TRBD1; j_call: TRBJ1-3
cdr3_aa: CASSYSISSQKETQYF; cdr3_nt: TGTGCCAGCAGTTACTCGATCTCATCACAGAAAGAGACCCAGTACTTC; clone_size: few; v_call: TRBV6-5; d_call: NA; j_call: TRBJ2-5
cdr3_aa: CASSRQGASPDTQYF; cdr3_nt: TGTGCCAGTTCCCGGCAGGGGGCAAGCCCAGATACGCAGTATTTT; clone_size: NA; v_call: TRBV19; d_call: TRBD1; j_call: TRBJ2-3
cdr3_aa: CASSLPGTGTEAFF; cdr3_nt: TGTGCCAGCAGCTTACCGGGGACGGGCACTGAAGCTTTCTTT; clone_size: NA; v_call: TRBV7-6; d_call: NA; j_call: TRBJ1-1
cdr3_aa: CATLGTGANQETQYF; cdr3_nt: TGTGCCACCCTCGGGACAGGGGCGAACCAAGAGACCCAGTACTTC; clone_size: NA; v_call: TRBV7-9; d_call: TRBD1; j_call: TRBJ2-5
cdr3_aa: CASSLVATGGQGNQPQHF; cdr3_nt: TGTGCCAGCAGCTTAGTCGCTACGGGGGGACAAGGCAATCAGCCCCAGCATTTT; clone_size: once; v_call: TRBV7-9; d_call: NA; j_call: TRBJ1-5